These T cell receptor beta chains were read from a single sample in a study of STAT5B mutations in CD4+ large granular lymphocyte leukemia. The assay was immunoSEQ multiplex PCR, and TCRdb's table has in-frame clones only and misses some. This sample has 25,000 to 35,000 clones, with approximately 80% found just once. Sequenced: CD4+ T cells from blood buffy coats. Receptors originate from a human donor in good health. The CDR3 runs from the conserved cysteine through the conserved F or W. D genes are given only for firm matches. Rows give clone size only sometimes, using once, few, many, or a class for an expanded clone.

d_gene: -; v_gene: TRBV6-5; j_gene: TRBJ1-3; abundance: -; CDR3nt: TGTGTCAGCAGACAAACGGCAGGAAACACCATATATTTT; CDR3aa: CVSRQTAGNTIYF
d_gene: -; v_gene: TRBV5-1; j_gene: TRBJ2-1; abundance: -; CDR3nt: TGCGCCAGCAGCGACTCCACCGGGACATACAATGAGCAGTTCTTC; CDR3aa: CASSDSTGTYNEQFF
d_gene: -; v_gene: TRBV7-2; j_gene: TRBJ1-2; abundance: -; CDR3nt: TGTGCCAGCAGCCAAGAGGGACTGCCCGTCCATGGCTACACCTTC; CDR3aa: CASSQEGLPVHGYTF
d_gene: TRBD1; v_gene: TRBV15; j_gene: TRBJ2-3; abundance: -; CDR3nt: TGTGCCACCAGCGGAGACAGGGGGGCTCGGTTAACAGATACGCAGTATTTT; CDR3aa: CATSGDRGARLTDTQYF
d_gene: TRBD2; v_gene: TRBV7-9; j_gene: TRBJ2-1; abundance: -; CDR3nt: TGTGCCAGCAGCAGTGCGGGGGGTACCTACAATGAGCAGTTCTTC; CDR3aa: CASSSAGGTYNEQFF
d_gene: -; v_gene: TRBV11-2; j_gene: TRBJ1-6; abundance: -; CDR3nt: TGTGCCAGCAGCTCTTATTCACCCCTCCACTTT; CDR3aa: CASSSYSPLHF
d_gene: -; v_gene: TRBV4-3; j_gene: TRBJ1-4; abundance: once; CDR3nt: TGCGCCAGCAGTCTTTCGAGCCGGATTAATGAAAAACTGTTTTTT; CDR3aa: CASSLSSRINEKLFF
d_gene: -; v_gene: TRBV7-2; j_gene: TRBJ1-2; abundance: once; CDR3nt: TGTGCCAGCAGCTTAGGAGGGACACGCTATGGCTACACCTTC; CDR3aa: CASSLGGTRYGYTF
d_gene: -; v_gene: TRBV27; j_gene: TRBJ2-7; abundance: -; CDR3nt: TGTGCCAGCAGAACGCTAGGGGGGAACGAGCAGTACTTC; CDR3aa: CASRTLGGNEQYF
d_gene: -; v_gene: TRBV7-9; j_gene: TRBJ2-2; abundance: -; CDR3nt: TGTGCCAGCAGCTTCGGACAGACTGACACCGGGGAGCTGTTTTTT; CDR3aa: CASSFGQTDTGELFF
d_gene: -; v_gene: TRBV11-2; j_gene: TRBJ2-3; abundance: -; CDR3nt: TGTGCCAGCAGCTTTTTAAGCGGCACAGATACGCAGTATTTT; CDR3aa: CASSFLSGTDTQYF
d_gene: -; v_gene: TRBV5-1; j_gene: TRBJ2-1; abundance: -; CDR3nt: TGCGCCAGCAGCTTTGAGGCGGCAACCTACAATGAGCAGTTCTTC; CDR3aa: CASSFEAATYNEQFF
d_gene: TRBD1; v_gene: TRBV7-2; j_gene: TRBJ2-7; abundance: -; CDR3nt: TGTGCCAGCAGCTCAGGGGGCAGTGCCTACGAGCAGTACTTC; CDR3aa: CASSSGGSAYEQYF
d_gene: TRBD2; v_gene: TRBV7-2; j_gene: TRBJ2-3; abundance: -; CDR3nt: TGTGCCAGCAGCTTAGTATGGCGGGGGGCTGCAGATACGCAGTATTTT; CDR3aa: CASSLVWRGAADTQYF
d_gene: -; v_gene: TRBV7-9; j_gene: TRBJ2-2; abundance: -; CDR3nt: TGTGCCAGCAGCTTGGGGACACCCGGGGAGCTGTTTTTT; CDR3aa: CASSLGTPGELFF
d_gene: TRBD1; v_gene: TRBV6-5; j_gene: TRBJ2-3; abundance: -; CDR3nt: TGTGCCAGCAGTTACCAGGACAGGGAAATCACAGATACGCAGTATTTT; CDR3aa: CASSYQDREITDTQYF
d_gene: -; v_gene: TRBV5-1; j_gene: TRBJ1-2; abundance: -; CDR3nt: TGCGCCAGCAGCTTGGGGCCGACAAACTATGGCTACACCTTC; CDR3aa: CASSLGPTNYGYTF
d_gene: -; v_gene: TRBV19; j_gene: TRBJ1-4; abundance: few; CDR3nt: TGTGCCAGTAGTATTCAACGGCAGTCTAATGAAAAACTGTTTTTT; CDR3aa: CASSIQRQSNEKLFF
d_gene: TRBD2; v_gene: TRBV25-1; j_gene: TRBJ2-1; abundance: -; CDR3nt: TGTGCCAGCAGTGAAATGAGGACTAGCGACAATGAGCAGTTCTTC; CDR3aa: CASSEMRTSDNEQFF
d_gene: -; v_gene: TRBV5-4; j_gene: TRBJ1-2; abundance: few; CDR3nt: TGTGCCAGCACCAAAGCGGGAACGGGCTACACCTTC; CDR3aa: CASTKAGTGYTF